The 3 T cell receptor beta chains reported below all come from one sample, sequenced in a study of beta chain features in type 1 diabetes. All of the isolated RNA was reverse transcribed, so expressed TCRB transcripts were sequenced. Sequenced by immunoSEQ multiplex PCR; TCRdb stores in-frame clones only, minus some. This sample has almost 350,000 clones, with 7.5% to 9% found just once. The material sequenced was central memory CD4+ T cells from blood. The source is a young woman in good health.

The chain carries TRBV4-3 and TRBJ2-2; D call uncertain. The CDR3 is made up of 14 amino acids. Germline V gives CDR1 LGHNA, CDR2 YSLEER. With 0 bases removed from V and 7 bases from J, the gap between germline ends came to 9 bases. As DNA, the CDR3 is TGCGCCAGCAGCCAAGACGGGTGGGGCGGGGAGCTGTTTTTT. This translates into CASSQDGWGGELFF.

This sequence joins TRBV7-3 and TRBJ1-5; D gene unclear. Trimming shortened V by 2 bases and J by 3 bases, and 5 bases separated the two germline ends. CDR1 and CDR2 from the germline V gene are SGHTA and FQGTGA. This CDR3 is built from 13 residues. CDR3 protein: CASSLQANQPQHF. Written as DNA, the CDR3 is TGTGCCAGCAGCTTACAGGCCAATCAGCCCCAGCATTTT.

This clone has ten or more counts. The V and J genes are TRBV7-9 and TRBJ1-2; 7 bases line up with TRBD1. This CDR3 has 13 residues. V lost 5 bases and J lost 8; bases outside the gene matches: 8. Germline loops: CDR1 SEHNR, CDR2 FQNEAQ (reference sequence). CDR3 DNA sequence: TGTGCCAGCAGCAAAGGGGGCAGTGGAGGCTACACCTTC. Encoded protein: CASSKGGSGGYTF. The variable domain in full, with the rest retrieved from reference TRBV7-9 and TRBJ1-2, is DTGVSQNPRHKITKRGQNVTFRCDPISEHNRLYWYRQTLGQGPEFLTYFQNEAQLEKSRLLSDRFSAERPKGSFSTLEIQRTEQGDSAMYLCASSKGGSGGYTFGSGTRLTVV.